This T cell receptor beta chain was recovered during a study of cytomegalovirus exposure and HLA in healthy donors. Overall study context: Unique TCRs numbering about 85 million, obtained from HLA-typed donors, made up an early data release. Study results and limitations: In vitro work confirmed that three CMV-associated chains recognize CMV antigens.

13 Jbeta primers and 60 Vbeta primers were used for the PCR. The table came from immunoSEQ multiplex PCR; TCRdb's copy has only in-frame clones and leaves some out. The data show some 170,000 clones, roughly 78% seen once. Points on this clone: Its antigen is not identified.

Trimming took off 5 bases at V and 2 bases at J, with 16 bases between the two ends. The CDR3 totals 15 residues. Germline assignment: CDR1 SGHTA and CDR2 FQGNSA. The sequencing input was PBMCs. V gene TRBV7-2 combines with J gene TRBJ2-7; a weak D match, TRBD2 (7 bases). The source of this sequence is a man aged 35-49 years in good health and CMV-seronegative. CDR3 sequence reads: CASSPEEGGAYEQYF. CDR3 bases: TGTGCCAGCAGCCCGGAGGAGGGGGGGGCCTACGAGCAGTACTTC.